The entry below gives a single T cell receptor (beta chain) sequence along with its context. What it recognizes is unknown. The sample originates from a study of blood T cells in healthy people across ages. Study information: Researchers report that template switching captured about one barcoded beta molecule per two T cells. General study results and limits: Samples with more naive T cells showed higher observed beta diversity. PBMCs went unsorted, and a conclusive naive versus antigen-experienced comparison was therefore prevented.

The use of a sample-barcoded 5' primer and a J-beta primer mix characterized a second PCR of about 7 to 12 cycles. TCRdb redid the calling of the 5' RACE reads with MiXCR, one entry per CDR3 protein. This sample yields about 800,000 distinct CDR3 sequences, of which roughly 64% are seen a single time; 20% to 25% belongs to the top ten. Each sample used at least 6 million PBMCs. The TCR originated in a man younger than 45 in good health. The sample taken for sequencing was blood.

The CDR3 DNA is TGTGCCAGCAGCTTTGCAAAAAACATTCAGTACTTC. Its protein product is CASSFAKNIQYF. This sequence joins TRBV6-2 or TRBV6-3 and TRBJ2-4; D call uncertain. Germline lookup yields CDR1 MNHEY and CDR2 SVGEGT. CDR3 length: 12 residues. V was shortened by 6 bases and J by 4 bases, with 7 bases between the two germline ends.